The 2 T cell receptor beta chains given below trace back to one sample, sequenced in a study of shared T cell receptors in the human thymus (dated by TCRdb to about 2021). Receptor libraries were prepared by the immunoSEQ multiplex PCR assay. TCRdb retrieved this table from immuneACCESS and kept in-frame rearrangements only. Not all clones are present; in checked studies, unresolved V genes account for under half, and no reason is known for the remainder. The table for this sample lists hundreds of thousands of clones; 70% to 90% of them were counted only once. Clones ranked in the top ten supply about 0.011% of the sample. The same specimen was also included in a second study, on human thymus T cells.

What was sequenced was thymocytes. The receptors come from a girl in the first two years of life with a congenital heart defect. Donor details come from another sample of the same person, matched by shared clones.

The chain is built from TRBV2 and TRBJ2-2; no definite D call. The V and J ends lost 4 bases and 1 base respectively, with 10 bases between them. This CDR3 contains 15 residues. Germline V lookup: CDR1 SNHLY, CDR2 FYNNEI. The CDR3 reads CASSGSRWNTGELFF. For the CDR3, the DNA is TGTGCCAGCAGTGGATCCCGGTGGAACACCGGGGAGCTGTTTTTT.

The rearrangement uses TRBV9 and TRBJ1-2; 9 bases agree with TRBD1. CDR1 and CDR2 from the germline V gene are SGDLS and YYNGEE. The CDR3 consists of 16 residues. Trimming removed 0 bases from V and 7 bases from J; junction bases left unmatched: 10. The CDR3 nucleotides read TGTGCCAGCAGCGTAGCTAGGGCGGGGACAGGGTCTGGCTACACCTTC. Protein: CASSVARAGTGSGYTF.